A single sample is the source of the 17 T cell receptor beta chains below, sequenced in a study of OX40 agonist ivuxolimab in advanced cancers. Measured with immunoSEQ multiplex PCR; TCRdb has only the in-frame clones, and not every one. Of about 68,000 clones listed, 80% to 85% are singletons. The sequences come from CD4+ or CD8+ T cells sorted from blood, collected in a trial of the OX40 agonist ivuxolimab. Receptors originate from an adult with an advanced solid tumor such as melanoma, head and neck, liver or kidney cancer.

This chain joins TRBV5-1 and TRBJ2-3, with D hard to call. In germline, CDR1 is SGHRS, CDR2 YFSETQ. The CDR3 runs 12 residues. Trimming cost V 3 bases and J 5 bases, with 7 bases left between them. CDR3 nucleotide sequence: TGCGCCAGCAGCTCCCCCCGAGATACGCAGTATTTT. Translation: CASSSPRDTQYF.

The chain recombines TRBV10-1 with TRBJ2-3; TRBD2 might be the D (5 bases). The CDR3 is 15 amino acids. Germline V CDR1 and CDR2: WNHNN, SYGVQD (reference sequence). V lost 3 bases to trimming and J lost 2 bases, with 12 bases between them. CDR3 nucleotides: TGCGCCAGCAGTGATCCCCCGGGGAACACAGATACGCAGTATTTT. It specifies CASSDPPGNTDTQYF.

The rearrangement uses TRBV6-1 and TRBJ1-2, with 7 bases fitting TRBD1. Germline CDR1 reads MNHNS; CDR2 reads SASEGT. The CDR3 is made up of 15 amino acids. J gave up 8 bases and V 3 bases, and 12 bases lay outside the gene matches. The CDR3 loop reads CASSEDTGRGGGYTF. DNA for the CDR3: TGTGCCAGCAGTGAGGATACAGGGCGAGGGGGCGGCTACACCTTC.

V usage is TRBV10-2 and J usage is TRBJ2-3, with 9 positions matching TRBD2. Losses at the gene ends were 6 bases for V and 0 bases for J; bases not matched to a gene: 7. The CDR3 runs 16 residues. Germline loops: CDR1 WSHSY, CDR2 SAAADI. The CDR3, as DNA: TGCGCCAGCAGAGGGCGGGGGGGTACTAGCACAGATACGCAGTATTTT. As protein: CASRGRGGTSTDTQYF.

This clone was seen a handful of times. The CDR3 region has the DNA TGTGCCAGCAGCCGACAGGGGCGCTACACCTTC. It encodes CASSRQGRYTF. The chain combines TRBV28 with TRBJ1-2; 8 bases are shared with TRBD1. The junction had 3 bases not matched to a gene; V was cut back by 6 bases and J by 9 bases. Germline V gives CDR1 MDHEN, CDR2 SYDVKM. The length of the CDR3 is 11 residues.

J is TRBJ1-1 and V is TRBV19; weak D call: TRBD1 (5 bases). Germline V gene data show CDR1 as LNHDA and CDR2 as SQIVND (reference sequence). This CDR3 spans 15 amino acids. V lost 1 base and J lost 4, with 13 bases in between. The CDR3 DNA reads TGTGCCAGTAGTATAGGGAAGGGGTCGGGCACTGAAGCTTTCTTT. Protein sequence: CASSIGKGSGTEAFF. Full variable domain (rest looked up from reference TRBV19 and TRBJ1-1): DGGITQSPKYLFRKEGQNVTLSCEQNLNHDAMYWYRQDPGQGLRLIYYSQIVNDFQKGDIAEGYSVSREKKESFPLTVTSAQKNPTAFYLCASSIGKGSGTEAFFGQGTRLTVV.

J is TRBJ1-1 and V is TRBV2; D uncertain. The length of the CDR3 is 15 residues. V was shortened by 7 bases and J by 6 bases, with 21 bases between the two germline ends. CDR1 and CDR2 from the germline V gene are SNHLY and FYNNEI. CDR3: CASKIDGIQEAEAFF. As DNA, the CDR3 is TGTGCCAGCAAGATTGACGGCATCCAGGAGGCTGAAGCTTTCTTT.

The chain recombines TRBV19 with TRBJ2-2; 7 nucleotides agree with TRBD2. Trimming at V came to 0 bases and at J to 7 bases, leaving 5 bases not matched to a gene. This CDR3 spans 15 amino acids. Germline V gene lookup returns CDR1 LNHDA and CDR2 SQIVND (reference sequence). CDR3 region: CASSIESRGVGELFF. CDR3 bases: TGTGCCAGTAGTATAGAAAGCCGGGGGGTCGGGGAGCTGTTTTTT.

The rearrangement links TRBV5-1 to TRBJ2-5; tentatively, D is TRBD2 (6 bases). CDR1 and CDR2 from the germline V gene are SGHRS and YFSETQ. CDR3 length: 14 amino acids. Trimming shortened V by 3 bases and J by 1 base, and 10 bases separated the two germline ends. CDR3 nucleotide sequence: TGCGCCAGCAGCTCCCTAGCGACCCAAGAGACCCAGTACTTC. Translated, it gives CASSSLATQETQYF. Together with reference TRBV5-1 and TRBJ2-5, the CDR3 gives the full variable domain: KAGVTQTPRYLIKTRGQQVTLSCSPISGHRSVSWYQQTPGQGLQFLFEYFSETQRNKGNFPGRFSGRQFSNSRSEMNVSTLELGDSALYLCASSSLATQETQYFGPGTRLLVL.

V is TRBV6-1 and J is TRBJ2-2; D not resolved. Trimming cost V 3 bases and J 3 bases, with 8 bases left between them. In germline, CDR1 is MNHNS, CDR2 SASEGT. This CDR3 is 14 amino acids long. The CDR3 protein is CASSEGHYTGELFF. In nucleotides, the CDR3 is TGTGCCAGCAGTGAGGGTCATTACACCGGGGAGCTGTTTTTT.

V is TRBV30 and J is TRBJ1-3; D possibly corresponds to TRBD1 (5 bases). Germline V gene sequence: CDR1 GTSNPN, CDR2 SVGIG (reference sequence). The CDR3 length is 14 residues. Deletions cut 8 bases from V and 0 bases from J, with 14 bases between. The CDR3 nucleotides are TGTGCCAGCGAAGGGACGGGCTCTGGAAACACCATATATTTT. Protein sequence: CASEGTGSGNTIYF.

The V and J genes are TRBV4-2 and TRBJ2-7; 7 bases align to TRBD2. The CDR3 covers 17 residues. CDR1 is LGHNA, CDR2 YNFKEQ, per germline. V lost 0 bases, J lost 6 bases, and 14 bases stayed unmatched. The CDR3 DNA follows: TGTGCCAGCAGCCAAGATCTCGCCCAGGCGGGAGCGGGCGAGCAGTACTTC. Protein: CASSQDLAQAGAGEQYF.

CDR3 DNA: TGTGCCAGCAGTTACTCGCAGGGTGACGGCTACACCTTC. It translates to CASSYSQGDGYTF. The V and J genes are TRBV6-5 and TRBJ1-2; tentatively, D is TRBD1 (5 bases). Germline assignment: CDR1 MNHEY and CDR2 SVGAGI. V dropped 0 bases and J dropped 8 bases, with 10 bases sitting between them. The CDR3 totals 13 residues.

The chain is built from TRBV28 and TRBJ1-2; unclear D gene. V shed 8 bases and J shed 6 bases, with 13 bases lying between them. Germline-derived CDR1 and CDR2 are MDHEN and SYDVKM. The CDR3 totals 12 residues. The CDR3 protein is CASGPISDGYTF. The CDR3 DNA reads TGTGCCAGCGGGCCAATATCGGATGGCTACACCTTC.

This clone was seen a single time. The chain carries TRBV7-8 and TRBJ1-4, with D possibly being TRBD1 (5 bases). Trimming cost V 2 bases and J 0 bases, with 16 bases left between them. Germline CDR1 and CDR2: SGHVS and FQNEAQ. CDR3 length equals 18 residues. CDR3 nucleotides: TGTGCCAGCAGCTTACCCCCTTGGGGGTACGCAACTAATGAAAAACTGTTTTTT. Its protein is CASSLPPWGYATNEKLFF.

This rearrangement joins TRBV6-6 to TRBJ2-5; 10 bases align to TRBD1. With V trimmed by 8 bases and J by 2 bases, 8 bases remained unmatched. This CDR3 is built from 15 residues. Germline V gene sequence: CDR1 MNHNY, CDR2 SVGAGI (reference sequence). The CDR3 DNA is TGTGCCAGCCGCGACCGGGACAGGGGTCAAGAGACCCAGTACTTC. It is translated as CASRDRDRGQETQYF.

The chain uses TRBV11-1 and TRBJ2-3; 8 bases map to TRBD2. The germline CDR1 and CDR2 sequences are SGHAT and FQDESV (reference sequence). This CDR3 region has 15 residues. J gave up 5 bases and V 5 bases, and 9 bases lay outside the gene matches. CDR3 DNA: TGTGCCAGCAGCCCGCGGGGGGCTCAGGGAGATACGCAGTATTTT. This gives the protein CASSPRGAQGDTQYF.